Each of the 9 T cell receptor beta chains below was sequenced from the same sample in a study of shared clonotypes between healthy human individuals. The method was immunoSEQ multiplex PCR; TCRdb's version includes in-frame clones alone and lacks a portion of them. The sample has approximately 82,000 clones; about 61% are singletons. Sequencing used memory CD8+ T cells sorted from blood. Subset of the sample: CD45RO+ cells pooled with CCR7-negative TemRA cells. The receptors derive from a man aged 30 to 39 in good health.

The chain links TRBV7-6 to TRBJ2-1; TRBD2 matches at 9 bases. This CDR3 region has 16 residues. The junction had 10 bases not matched to a gene; V was cut back by 1 base and J by 9 bases. Germline values: CDR1 SGHVS, CDR2 FNYEAQ. The CDR3 nucleotides read TGTGCCAGCAGCTTAGGGGAGGGCGCGGGAGGGCGTGAGCAGTTCTTC. Amino acid sequence: CASSLGEGAGGREQFF.

The chain couples TRBV4-1 to TRBJ2-7; 8 nucleotides agree with TRBD1. CDR3 length: 15 amino acids. The V and J ends lost 3 bases and 3 bases, in that order; junction bases with no gene match: 7. The germline gives CDR1 MGHRA, CDR2 YSYEKL. CDR3 sequence (DNA): TGCGCCAGCAGCCAGACCCTCGACAGGGGCTACGAGCAGTACTTC. Amino acid sequence: CASSQTLDRGYEQYF.

The rearrangement uses TRBV28 and TRBJ1-2, with D perhaps matching TRBD1 (5 bases). Trimming cost V 6 bases and J 0 bases, with 23 bases left between them. CDR1 and CDR2 (germline): MDHEN, SYDVKM. The CDR3 totals 18 residues. The CDR3 reads CASSIMPGRVQANYGYTF. In DNA form, the CDR3 reads TGTGCCAGCAGCATTATGCCGGGCAGGGTTCAAGCTAACTATGGCTACACCTTC.

Only a few counts were recorded for this clone. V is TRBV11-3 and J is TRBJ2-6; D may be TRBD1 or TRBD2 (5 bases each). The CDR3 is made up of 15 amino acids. V gave up 2 bases and J gave up 4 bases, with 9 bases separating them. From germline, CDR1 is SGHNT and CDR2 YENEEA. DNA for the CDR3: TGTGCCAGCAGCTTAACCGGGGCCGGGGCCAACGTCCTGACTTTC. Translating gives CASSLTGAGANVLTF.

The J gene is TRBJ2-7, the V gene TRBV27; D not certain. The germline gives CDR1 MNHEY, CDR2 SMNVEV (reference sequence). V was clipped by 4 bases and J by 4 bases, with 11 bases between them. The CDR3 is 13 amino acids. The CDR3 nucleotides are TGTGCCAGCAGTTCGGTGGGTTTATACGAGCAGTACTTC. This codes for CASSSVGLYEQYF.

This chain connects TRBV6-6 to TRBJ1-5; TRBD1 might be the D (5 bases). Germline V gene lookup returns CDR1 MNHNY and CDR2 SVGAGI (reference sequence). V was cut by 8 bases and J by 0 bases, with 14 bases left in between. The CDR3 is 15 residues long. Here the CDR3 reads CASGGLGYSNQPQHF. The CDR3, as DNA: TGTGCCAGCGGGGGACTGGGGTATAGCAATCAGCCCCAGCATTTT.

The rearrangement uses TRBV10-3 and TRBJ2-1, with 9 bases lining up with TRBD2. With V trimmed by 3 bases and J by 1 base, 7 bases remained unmatched. The CDR3 contains 17 residues. Per germline, CDR1 ENHRY and CDR2 SYGVKD. The CDR3 region has the DNA TGTGCCATCAGTGATTGGGTAGCGGGAGCATCCTACAATGAGCAGTTCTTC. Translating it yields CAISDWVAGASYNEQFF.

J is TRBJ2-2 and V is TRBV6-6; D not resolved. The CDR3 length is 15 residues. V lost 2 bases, J lost 2 bases, and 9 bases lay in between. The germline CDR1 and CDR2 sequences are MNHNY and SVGAGI (reference sequence). The CDR3 nucleotides read TGTGCCAGCAGTTACCAACCAAGCAACACCGGGGAGCTGTTTTTT. Translated: CASSYQPSNTGELFF.

This clone was recorded only once. This chain joins TRBV7-9 and TRBJ2-7; D is perhaps TRBD1 (6 bases). Germline V gives CDR1 SEHNR, CDR2 FQNEAQ (reference sequence). This CDR3 is 16 amino acids long. V was clipped by 5 bases and J by 5 bases, with 22 bases between them. CDR3 loop: CASSGRTAKGLDEQYF. CDR3 nucleotide sequence: TGTGCCAGCAGCGGAAGGACAGCAAAGGGCTTGGACGAGCAGTACTTC.